The clone carrying this TCR beta chain was counted a single time. Some clones are missing from TCRdb's copy, which holds only in-frame ones; the method was immunoSEQ multiplex PCR. The data contain some 80,000 clones, roughly 87% of them singletons. The data stem from a study of blood T cell repertoires in COVID-19. The V end lost 5 bases, the J end lost 6 bases, and 16 bases lay between the germline ends. Germline lookup yields CDR1 SEHNR and CDR2 FQNEAQ (reference sequence). The CDR3 is 15 residues long. The TCR originated in a woman aged 45 to 65 with active or convalescent COVID-19. The rearrangement joins TRBV7-9 to TRBJ1-4, with D perhaps matching TRBD1 (6 bases). Sequencing input: peripheral blood. The CDR3 loop reads CASSLGGRRDEKLFF. CDR3 nucleotides: TGTGCCAGCAGCCTAGGGGGGAGGAGGGATGAAAAACTGTTTTTT.